A selection of T cell receptor beta chains follows, all from one sample in a study of blood T cell repertoires in COVID-19. The assay was immunoSEQ multiplex PCR, and TCRdb's table has in-frame clones only and misses some. Found here are 200,000 to 300,000 clones, approximately 90% of them singletons; the top ten hold around 1.7%. The specimen was PBMCs or T cells enriched from blood (not recorded which). The origin of the receptors is a man aged 35 to 55 who had recovered from COVID-19. Both conserved end residues are part of each CDR3. D genes are given only for firm matches. The listing skips clone size in some rows; elsewhere it reads once, few, many or a size class.

>TRBJ2-7|NA|TRBD2|TRBV5-5
TGTGCCAGCAGCCCGACTAGCGGGACCTACGAGCAGTACTTC
CASSPTSGTYEQYF
>TRBJ1-2|NA|NA|TRBV19
TGTGCCAGTAGTACCGTGGGAGGAGAGCTGGGCTATGGCTACACCTTC
CASSTVGGELGYGYTF
>TRBJ1-3|NA|TRBD1|TRBV19
TGTGCCAGTACCATCGGACAGGCGGCAGGAAACACCATATATTTT
CASTIGQAAGNTIYF
>TRBJ1-2|few|NA|TRBV12-3/TRBV12-4
TGTGCCAGCAGTTTTTCTCATGGCTACACCTTC
CASSFSHGYTF
>TRBJ1-2|NA|NA|TRBV3-1/TRBV3-2
TGTGCCAGCAGAGGGAGCGGCTACACCTTC
CASRGSGYTF
>TRBJ1-2|NA|NA|TRBV5-1
TGCGCCAGCAGCCCGGACAGTTTACCAGGTGGCTACACCTTC
CASSPDSLPGGYTF
>TRBJ1-1|NA|NA|TRBV7-8
TGTGCCAGCAGCTTAGTCTCCCTGCAGGGAGGGAACACTGAAGCTTTCTTT
CASSLVSLQGGNTEAFF
>TRBJ1-6|NA|TRBD1|TRBV5-1
TGCGCCAGCAGCTTGGCCGGGACAGGGGGTTCACCCCTCCACTTT
CASSLAGTGGSPLHF
>TRBJ2-3|NA|TRBD2|TRBV6-6
TGTGCCAGCAGTTACTCAGGGCGGGGGAGCACAGATACGCAGTATTTT
CASSYSGRGSTDTQYF
>TRBJ1-5|few|NA|TRBV30
TGTGCCTGGAGTGTACTCGAGGGGGTAAATCAGCCCCAGCATTTT
CAWSVLEGVNQPQHF
>TRBJ2-6|NA|TRBD1|TRBV29-1
TGCAGCGTTGGGACAGGGATATCTGGGGCCAACGTCCTGACTTTC
CSVGTGISGANVLTF
>TRBJ2-3|NA|NA|TRBV4-3
TGCGCCAGCAGCCAAGTCGGGGGTTCCACAGATACGCAGTATTTT
CASSQVGGSTDTQYF
>TRBJ2-3|NA|TRBD1|TRBV6-5
TGTGCCAGCAGATCCGGACAGGGTCGAGATACGCAGTATTTT
CASRSGQGRDTQYF
>TRBJ2-1|NA|TRBD2|TRBV7-7
TGTGCCAGCAGCTTTGATAGCGGGAGCGGTAATGAGCAGTTCTTC
CASSFDSGSGNEQFF
>TRBJ2-7|once|TRBD1|TRBV5-5
TGTGCCAGCAGCTCACCGGGACAGGGGATCTACGAGCAGTACTTC
CASSSPGQGIYEQYF
>TRBJ1-1|NA|TRBD1|TRBV7-2
TGTGCCAGCAGCTTTGGACAGGGGGCGCGGGACACTGAAGCTTTCTTT
CASSFGQGARDTEAFF
>TRBJ2-7|NA|NA|TRBV27
TGTGCCAGCAGTTTTAGTCCGTCTCTCGAGCAGTACTTC
CASSFSPSLEQYF
>TRBJ1-3|NA|NA|TRBV28
TGTGCCAGCAGTTTACAGGGAATCCTTGACACCATATATTTT
CASSLQGILDTIYF
>TRBJ1-1|once|NA|TRBV28
TGTGCCAGCAGTCAACCAGGGTGGCAAGCTTTCTTT
CASSQPGWQAFF
>TRBJ1-5|NA|NA|TRBV29-1
TGCAGCGTGAGGCTGAACACCGATCAGCCCCAGCATTTT
CSVRLNTDQPQHF
>TRBJ1-1|NA|NA|TRBV8-1
TGTGGCAGTGCATCCGCAGCCCTGCAGTTATCGACTGGAGCTTTCTTT
CGSASAALQLSTGAFF
>TRBJ1-1|once|NA|TRBV19
TGTGCCAGTAGTACCTACTCAGGGGCAGCTTTCTTT
CASSTYSGAAFF
>TRBJ1-2|few|NA|TRBV10-3
TGTGCCATCAGTGTGCAGGCTAACTATGGCTACACCTTC
CAISVQANYGYTF
>TRBJ2-3|NA|NA|TRBV11-3
TGTGCCAGCAGCCCGGTTGGAGCCCCAGATACGCAGTATTTT
CASSPVGAPDTQYF